What follows are 17 T cell receptor beta chains derived from one specimen sequenced in a study of control samples from healthy donors and cancer patients. Assay used: immunoSEQ multiplex PCR; TCRdb lists only in-frame clones, some missing. The table shows roughly 200,000 clones, with over 90% occurring only once. The sample was blood. The receptors derive from a middle-aged man in good health.

The chain employs TRBV6-5 and TRBJ1-5, with D maybe TRBD1 (5 bases). CDR1 and CDR2 from the germline V gene are MNHEY and SVGAGI. Trimming removed 7 bases from V and 3 bases from J, with 16 bases in between. CDR3 length: 15 residues. In nucleotides, the CDR3 is TGTGCCAGCAAACCAGGGTCGGCCTCCAATCAGCCCCAGCATTTT. Translated, it gives CASKPGSASNQPQHF.

The chain combines TRBV7-2 with TRBJ2-7, with D maybe TRBD1 (6 bases). Deletions cut 7 bases from V and 1 base from J, with 11 bases between. The CDR3 is 13 amino acids. Germline CDR1 is SGHTA and CDR2 is FQGNSA. The CDR3 spells CASKKGDSYEQYF. The CDR3 coding sequence is TGTGCCAGCAAGAAGGGGGATTCCTACGAGCAGTACTTC.

CDR3 residues: CATKGRGMDGYTF. CDR3 bases: TGTGCCACCAAGGGACGGGGGATGGATGGCTACACCTTC. The rearrangement uses TRBV6-5 and TRBJ1-2; TRBD1 is a possible D gene (5 bases). The CDR3 has 13 amino acids. The V and J ends lost 10 bases and 6 bases respectively, with 18 bases between them. Germline lookup yields CDR1 MNHEY and CDR2 SVGAGI.

This chain connects TRBV14 to TRBJ2-6, with no clear D. The CDR3 loop spans 19 amino acids. V shed 0 bases and J shed 2 bases, with 17 bases lying between them. Germline-derived CDR1 and CDR2 are SGHDN and FVKESK. CDR3 nucleotide sequence: TGTGCCAGCAGCCAAGATCCGGCGCAGATTAACACTGGGGCCAACGTCCTGACTTTC. This gives the protein CASSQDPAQINTGANVLTF.

The CDR3 bases are TGTGCCAGCAGCTTTGGGCGTGATTTTTGGCCTGGAAACACCATATATTTT. Amino acids: CASSFGRDFWPGNTIYF. The chain employs TRBV5-6 and TRBJ1-3; D call uncertain. Trimming took 2 bases from V and 2 from J, leaving 17 bases between them. This CDR3 region has 17 residues. Germline assignment: CDR1 SGHDT and CDR2 YYEEEE.

The CDR3 sequence: CASKTGNQETQYF. CDR3 in DNA: TGTGCCAGCAAAACAGGGAACCAAGAGACCCAGTACTTC. V usage is TRBV6-6 and J usage is TRBJ2-5; a possible D gene is TRBD1 (6 bases). Looked up from germline, CDR1 is MNHNY and CDR2 is SVGAGI (reference sequence). This CDR3 region has 13 residues. The germline V and J ends were trimmed by 7 bases and 0 bases, with 9 bases remaining between them.

The chain has TRBV18 and TRBJ2-7, with 12 nucleotides matching TRBD2. In germline, CDR1 is KGHSH, CDR2 LQKENI. This CDR3 region has 14 residues. V dropped 6 bases and J dropped 4; count of bases not matched to a gene: 4. CDR3 loop: CASSLAGGSYEQYF. The CDR3 DNA sequence: TGTGCCAGCTCGCTAGCGGGGGGGTCGTACGAGCAGTACTTC.

This clone was recorded only once. The rearrangement uses TRBV9 and TRBJ1-3; D gene ambiguous. Germline V gene sequence: CDR1 SGDLS, CDR2 YYNGEE. The CDR3 is 16 residues long. V was shortened by 2 bases and J by 0 bases, with 12 bases between the two germline ends. CDR3: CASSVEPAYSGNTIYF. The CDR3 DNA sequence: TGTGCCAGCAGCGTTGAGCCGGCATACTCTGGAAACACCATATATTTT.

The genes are TRBV19 and TRBJ2-5, with D possibly being TRBD1 or TRBD2 (6 bases each). Germline V gene lookup returns CDR1 LNHDA and CDR2 SQIVND (reference sequence). V lost 6 bases, J lost 5 bases, and 16 bases lay in between. This CDR3 is 14 amino acids long. CDR3 residues: CASSPMGGGETQYF. The CDR3 DNA reads TGTGCCAGTAGCCCTATGGGGGGCGGGGAGACCCAGTACTTC.

The genes are TRBV7-9 and TRBJ2-1; 9 bases map to TRBD1. The germline V gene encodes CDR1 SEHNR and CDR2 FQNEAQ (reference sequence). V was pared by 6 bases and J by 4 bases, with 7 bases of the junction left unmatched. CDR3 size: 15 residues. The CDR3 reads CASSKDRGNYNEQFF. DNA of the CDR3: TGTGCCAGCAGTAAGGACAGGGGTAATTACAATGAGCAGTTCTTC.

CDR3 in amino acids: CASGSDRAHEQFF. The CDR3 DNA sequence: TGTGCTAGTGGTTCAGACAGGGCGCATGAGCAGTTCTTC. The chain has TRBV12-5 and TRBJ2-1; 7 positions agree with TRBD1. Germline CDR1 LGHNT, CDR2 FRNRAP. CDR3 length: 13 residues. The V gene end was trimmed by 4 bases and the J gene end by 8 bases; junction bases not matched to a gene: 5.

The rearrangement uses TRBV28 and TRBJ1-5; tentatively, D is TRBD1 (5 bases). The ends were cut back, 6 bases at V and 0 bases at J, with 18 bases in the middle. CDR3 length: 17 amino acids. Germline assignment: CDR1 MDHEN and CDR2 SYDVKM. In DNA form, the CDR3 reads TGTGCCAGCAGGCCTGGGGGATCAACAACTAGCAATCAGCCCCAGCATTTT. Amino acids: CASRPGGSTTSNQPQHF.

This clone was picked up one time. This chain joins TRBV7-6 and TRBJ2-2; weak D call: TRBD2 (6 bases). From germline, CDR1 is SGHVS and CDR2 FNYEAQ. The CDR3 totals 16 residues. Trimming cost V 1 base and J 0 bases, with 9 bases left between them. The CDR3 DNA is TGTGCCAGCAGCTTAGGAACGGGGGCGAACACCGGGGAGCTGTTTTTT. The encoded protein is CASSLGTGANTGELFF.

As for this clone: Other DNA sequences in this specimen translate into the identical CDR3. CDR3 sequence (DNA): TGTGCCAGCAGTTACCCCGGTGGAAACACCATATATTTT. Translating it yields CASSYPGGNTIYF. The rearrangement uses TRBV6-5 and TRBJ1-3; D unclear. The CDR3 runs to 13 residues. Trimming took off 2 bases at V and 3 bases at J, with 5 bases between the two ends. Germline CDR1 and CDR2: MNHEY and SVGAGI.

The chain employs TRBV6-6 and TRBJ1-3; no definite D call. The CDR3 runs to 14 residues. CDR1 and CDR2 (germline): MNHNY, SVGAGI (reference sequence). Trimming shortened V by 2 bases and J by 2 bases, and 7 bases separated the two germline ends. For the CDR3, the DNA is TGTGCCAGCAGTTACGAAGGCCCTGGAAACACCATATATTTT. It specifies CASSYEGPGNTIYF.

This sequence joins TRBV7-2 and TRBJ2-3, with D possibly being TRBD2 (6 bases). This CDR3 has 15 residues. Looked up from germline, CDR1 is SGHTA and CDR2 is FQGNSA. Between the trimmed V and J ends, which lost 5 bases and 6 bases, there was a span of 18 bases. The CDR3 DNA follows: TGTGCCAGCAGCGCGGGACCTTCCCCCTGGGATACGCAGTATTTT. It encodes CASSAGPSPWDTQYF.

The chain joins TRBV5-1 to TRBJ2-5, with 8 bases lining up with TRBD1. CDR3 length: 12 residues. Looked up from germline, CDR1 is SGHRS and CDR2 is YFSETQ. The junction had 0 bases not matched to a gene; V was cut back by 5 bases and J by 3 bases. This CDR3 is CASRTGEETQYF. In DNA, the CDR3 is TGCGCCAGCAGGACAGGGGAAGAGACCCAGTACTTC.